This T cell receptor (beta chain) was retrieved from a study of T cell changes during pregnancy in multiple sclerosis. Data came from immunoSEQ multiplex PCR; TCRdb stores just in-frame clones and leaves some out. The sample lists 45,000 to 60,000 clones, 85% to 90% occurring once. V was shortened by 6 bases and J by 4 bases, with 13 bases between the two germline ends. The CDR3 contains 13 residues. Germline assignment: CDR1 SQVTM and CDR2 ANQGSEA. This chain joins TRBV29-1 and TRBJ2-1; the D gene is possibly TRBD1 (5 bases). The sequence came from a female donor with multiple sclerosis, enrolled in a pregnancy study. The specimen was CD8+ T cells from peripheral blood mononuclear cells, collected in the second trimester of pregnancy. The CDR3, as DNA: TGCAGCGTGATACAGGTAGGATACAATGAGCAGTTCTTC. As protein: CSVIQVGYNEQFF.